The 22 T cell receptor beta chains reported below all come from one sample, sequenced in a study of blood T cell repertoires in COVID-19. Libraries were prepared by immunoSEQ multiplex PCR; TCRdb keeps only in-frame clonotypes and omits some of them. The sample contains about 300,000 clones, under 90% of which appear only once. Sequenced material: PBMCs or T cells enriched from blood (not recorded which). Receptor source: a young man who had recovered from COVID-19.

The genes are TRBV10-1 and TRBJ1-6, with D possibly being TRBD1 (5 bases). Germline V gene sequence: CDR1 WNHNN, CDR2 SYGVQD (reference sequence). V shed 3 bases and J shed 8 bases, with 8 bases lying between them. The CDR3 loop spans 13 amino acids. Here the CDR3 reads CASSEQVDSPLHF. CDR3 nucleotides: TGCGCCAGCAGTGAACAGGTTGATTCACCCCTCCACTTT.

This clone showed up just a few times. This chain uses TRBV7-2 with TRBJ2-7, with 9 bases aligning to TRBD2. This CDR3 has 15 amino acids. Germline V gene data show CDR1 as SGHTA and CDR2 as FQGNSA. V trimming: 5 bases; J trimming: 2 bases; junction bases outside the gene matches: 7. CDR3 protein: CASSLGTSPTYEQYF. CDR3 in DNA: TGTGCCAGCAGCCTTGGGACTAGCCCCACCTACGAGCAGTACTTC.

The J gene is TRBJ1-6, the V gene TRBV18; possible D gene TRBD1, 5 bases. This CDR3 has 14 residues. V dropped 1 base and J dropped 10 bases, with 11 bases sitting between them. The germline V gene has CDR1 KGHSH and CDR2 LQKENI. DNA for the CDR3: TGTGCCAGCTCACCACGCAGGGAAGGATCACCCCTCCACTTT. Its translation: CASSPRREGSPLHF. Filled out from reference TRBV18 and TRBJ1-6, the complete variable domain reads NAGVMQNPRHLVRRRGQEARLRCSPMKGHSHVYWYRQLPEEGLKFMVYLQKENIIDESGMPKERFSAEFPKEGPSILRIQQVVRGDSAAYFCASSPRREGSPLHFGNGTRLTVT.

This clone came up once. The chain combines TRBV18 with TRBJ2-2; 12 bases are shared with TRBD2. The CDR3 contains 16 residues. Looked up from germline, CDR1 is KGHSH and CDR2 is LQKENI. Losses at the gene ends were 8 bases for V and 5 bases for J; bases not matched to a gene: 9. The CDR3 region is CASLSGTSGRTGELFF. In nucleotides, the CDR3 is TGTGCCAGCCTCTCCGGGACTAGCGGGCGGACCGGGGAGCTGTTTTTT.

V is TRBV6-1 and J is TRBJ1-5; D possibly corresponds to TRBD1 (6 bases). V lost 3 bases to trimming and J lost 5 bases, with 17 bases between them. Germline CDR1 MNHNS, CDR2 SASEGT. This CDR3 is 16 amino acids long. CDR3 DNA: TGTGCCAGCAGTGACCCCAGGGGCCTCGTCGATCAGCCCCAGCATTTT. Translating gives CASSDPRGLVDQPQHF.

A few counts support this clone. V is TRBV4-1 and J is TRBJ2-7, with TRBD1 identical over 9 bases. The CDR3 runs to 17 residues. Germline assignment: CDR1 MGHRA and CDR2 YSYEKL. The V and J ends lost 0 bases and 6 bases, in that order; junction bases with no gene match: 12. Here the CDR3 DNA reads TGCGCCAGCAGCCAAGAGCTTACCGGGACAGGGAGGCGCGAGCAGTACTTC. Protein product: CASSQELTGTGRREQYF.

In its sample, this clone was seen once. The J gene is TRBJ2-7, the V gene TRBV5-1; D is unresolved. Germline V gene sequence: CDR1 SGHRS, CDR2 YFSETQ. The length of the CDR3 is 12 residues. Trimming removed 4 bases from V and 4 bases from J, with 9 bases in between. This chain's CDR3 is CASSESRYEQYF. The CDR3, as DNA: TGCGCCAGCAGCGAGAGCCGATACGAGCAGTACTTC. Based on the CDR3 plus reference TRBV5-1 and TRBJ2-7, the full variable domain is KAGVTQTPRYLIKTRGQQVTLSCSPISGHRSVSWYQQTPGQGLQFLFEYFSETQRNKGNFPGRFSGRQFSNSRSEMNVSTLELGDSALYLCASSESRYEQYFGPGTRLTVT.

The CDR3 loop is CASMEGQGGYQPQHF. The DNA for the CDR3 is TGTGCCAGTATGGAGGGACAGGGAGGATATCAGCCCCAGCATTTT. This chain uses TRBV19 with TRBJ1-5, with 9 bases aligning to TRBD1. Germline-derived CDR1 and CDR2 are LNHDA and SQIVND (reference sequence). The CDR3 spans 15 residues. With 7 bases clipped from V and 5 bases from J, the junction kept 9 bases outside the gene matches.

The rearrangement links TRBV28 to TRBJ2-5; 9 positions agree with TRBD1. CDR3 length equals 16 residues. Germline-derived CDR1 and CDR2 are MDHEN and SYDVKM. The ends lost 5 bases at V and 4 bases at J; junction bases unmatched: 11. This CDR3 reads CASSGGTGRARETQYF. In DNA form, the CDR3 reads TGTGCCAGCAGTGGAGGGACAGGGAGGGCTCGAGAGACCCAGTACTTC.

The chain carries TRBV27 and TRBJ2-7; 7 bases line up with TRBD1. The CDR3 spans 15 residues. Germline loops: CDR1 MNHEY, CDR2 SMNVEV (reference sequence). J gave up 3 bases and V 4 bases, and 9 bases lay outside the gene matches. The CDR3 DNA reads as TGTGCCAGCAGTTCAAGACAGGGTCAGGTCTACGAGCAGTACTTC. As protein: CASSSRQGQVYEQYF.

The V and J genes are TRBV7-2 and TRBJ2-2, with D perhaps TRBD2 (5 bases). The germline V gene encodes CDR1 SGHTA and CDR2 FQGNSA. The germline V and J ends were trimmed by 4 bases and 7 bases, with 13 bases remaining between them. CDR3 length equals 14 residues. The CDR3 sequence is CASSSSLRGGELFF. CDR3 in DNA: TGTGCCAGCAGCTCTTCCCTTCGGGGCGGGGAGCTGTTTTTT.

The V gene is TRBV7-8, the J gene TRBJ1-5; D is ambiguous. The V end was cut by 1 base, the J end by 5 bases, with 6 bases between. Germline V gene data show CDR1 as SGHVS and CDR2 as FQNEAQ. The CDR3 has 13 residues. The CDR3, as DNA: TGTGCCAGCAGCTTAGGAGGAGATCAGCCCCAGCATTTT. It codes for CASSLGGDQPQHF.

V is TRBV19 and J is TRBJ2-1; 8 bases fit TRBD2. The CDR3 has 17 residues. CDR1 LNHDA and CDR2 SQIVND come from the germline V gene (reference sequence). Losses at the gene ends were 3 bases for V and 10 bases for J; bases not matched to a gene: 17. The CDR3 coding sequence is TGTGCCAGTAGTATCCCTCCCTACCCGGGGGGGGAAGGGGAGCAGTTCTTC. Its translation is CASSIPPYPGGEGEQFF.

This sequence joins TRBV11-3 and TRBJ2-7; D gene uncertain. CDR1 is SGHNT, CDR2 YENEEA, per germline. CDR3 size: 12 residues. V lost 1 base and J 3 bases, leaving 4 bases between the germline ends. For the CDR3, the DNA is TGTGCCAGCAGCTTAGGGCTCTACGAGCAGTACTTC. It specifies CASSLGLYEQYF.

The chain uses TRBV5-1 and TRBJ1-4; D may be TRBD1 (6 bases). Germline V gene lookup returns CDR1 SGHRS and CDR2 YFSETQ. Deletions cut 4 bases from V and 5 bases from J, with 9 bases between. The CDR3 runs 13 residues. The CDR3 spells CASSQGRNEKLFF. The CDR3 DNA reads TGCGCCAGCAGCCAGGGGCGGAATGAAAAACTGTTTTTT.

The CDR3 is CASSLVGGATNEKLFF. The CDR3 bases are TGTGCCAGCAGCTTAGTAGGAGGAGCAACTAATGAAAAACTGTTTTTT. The chain carries TRBV11-3 and TRBJ1-4, with no clear D. Germline V CDR1 and CDR2: SGHNT, YENEEA. Trimming removed 1 base at V and 0 bases at J, with 9 bases between. The CDR3 loop spans 16 amino acids.

This chain uses TRBV6-5 with TRBJ1-1, with D possibly being TRBD1 (5 bases). Germline loops: CDR1 MNHEY, CDR2 SVGAGI. With 4 bases removed from V and 0 bases from J, the gap between germline ends came to 6 bases. The CDR3 contains 13 residues. CDR3 in amino acids: CASSLQVNTEAFF. CDR3 coding DNA: TGTGCCAGCAGTTTACAGGTGAACACTGAAGCTTTCTTT.

This clone came up a few times. The chain has TRBV2 and TRBJ2-1; 10 nucleotides match TRBD2. The CDR3 is 17 amino acids. V lost 7 bases to trimming and J lost 4 bases; unmatched junction nucleotides: 13. Germline assignment: CDR1 SNHLY and CDR2 FYNNEI. CDR3 sequence: CASTWGSGRASYNEQFF. Written as DNA, the CDR3 is TGTGCCAGCACCTGGGGCAGCGGGAGGGCCTCTTACAATGAGCAGTTCTTC.

The CDR3 region is CASSLQGQGRHEQFF. CDR3 in DNA: TGTGCCAGCAGCTTACAGGGACAGGGCCGTCATGAGCAGTTCTTC. V gene TRBV11-3 combines with J gene TRBJ2-1; 9 positions match TRBD1. Germline V gene sequence: CDR1 SGHNT, CDR2 YENEEA. The V gene end was trimmed by 2 bases and the J gene end by 8 bases; junction bases not matched to a gene: 7. This CDR3 is 15 amino acids long.

This clone was detected only a few times. This sequence joins TRBV18 and TRBJ1-1; 9 bases fit TRBD1. Trimming cost V 3 bases and J 1 base; bases outside gene matches: 3. CDR3 length: 15 amino acids. The V gene's germline CDR1 is KGHSH and CDR2 LQKENI. This CDR3 is CASSPRTGANTEAFF. CDR3 DNA: TGTGCCAGCTCACCTCGGACAGGGGCGAACACTGAAGCTTTCTTT.

This clone appeared a few times. The V and J genes are TRBV24-1 and TRBJ2-1, with 7 bases lining up with TRBD2. Germline V gene data show CDR1 as KGHDR and CDR2 as SFDVKD. Germline trimming cut 4 bases from V and 7 bases from J; bases unmatched to any gene: 6. This CDR3 comprises 14 residues. This CDR3 reads CATSESLGGNEQFF. The CDR3 nucleotides read TGTGCCACCAGTGAGTCCCTGGGGGGGAATGAGCAGTTCTTC.

This sequence joins TRBV6-5 and TRBJ2-7; TRBD2 agrees at 7 bases. The CDR3 extends over 15 amino acids. With V trimmed by 0 bases and J by 2 bases, 4 bases remained unmatched. Germline V gene sequence: CDR1 MNHEY, CDR2 SVGAGI. The CDR3 region is CASSYSGRGPYEQYF. CDR3 bases: TGTGCCAGCAGTTACTCGGGGAGGGGTCCCTACGAGCAGTACTTC.